What follows are 24 T cell receptor beta chains derived from one specimen sequenced in a study of CD8 T cells in ankylosing spondylitis. TCRdb reprocessed the 5' RACE reads via MiXCR and lists one record per CDR3 protein. Altogether 150,000 to 250,000 distinct CDR3 sequences are present, 10% to 15% being singletons, with the ten largest covering approximately 15%. The sample consisted of blood, either unsorted or a sorted T cell fraction (not recorded which). Receptors were obtained from a male donor with ankylosing spondylitis or in good health (not recorded which).

This clonotype was seen a handful of times. The rearrangement uses TRBV20-1 and TRBJ2-3, with D hard to call. V was trimmed by 0 bases and J by 1 base, leaving 8 bases between them. Germline V CDR1 and CDR2: DFQATT, SNEGSKA (reference sequence). The CDR3 sequence is 14 residues long. CDR3 coding DNA: TGCAGTGCTAGAGAGCGGCTCCGCACAGATACGCAGTATTTT. Amino acids: CSARERLRTDTQYF.

The chain carries TRBV7-2 and TRBJ2-7; 7 bases match TRBD2. This CDR3 spans 15 amino acids. The germline V gene encodes CDR1 SGHTA and CDR2 FQGNSA. Trimming removed 5 bases from V and 2 bases from J; junction bases left unmatched: 9. CDR3: CASSPQLALPYEQYF. The CDR3 DNA sequence: TGTGCCAGCAGCCCGCAACTAGCGTTACCCTACGAGCAGTACTTC.

This sequence joins TRBV10-1 and TRBJ1-1; D unclear. In germline, CDR1 is WNHNN, CDR2 SYGVQD (reference sequence). Trimming shortened V by 0 bases and J by 1 base, and 6 bases separated the two germline ends. CDR3 length: 14 residues. The CDR3 is CASSESDENTEAFF. The CDR3 bases are TGCGCCAGCAGTGAGTCGGATGAGAACACTGAAGCTTTCTTT.

This rearrangement joins TRBV9 to TRBJ2-7; 7 bases line up with TRBD2. This CDR3 comprises 15 residues. Germline lookup yields CDR1 SGDLS and CDR2 YYNGEE. Trimming took 2 bases from V and 7 from J; bases not matched to a gene: 12. CDR3 DNA: TGTGCCAGCAGCGTTGGCCTAGCGGCGGCAAATGAGCAGTACTTC. It encodes CASSVGLAAANEQYF.

This clonotype was counted only a few times. The CDR3 bases are TGTGCCGCCGGAAAAGACTCCTACGAGCAGTACTTC. Translating it yields CAAGKDSYEQYF. The rearrangement joins TRBV25-1 to TRBJ2-7; D gene ambiguous. Deletions cut 11 bases from V and 0 bases from J, with 11 bases between. There are 12 residues in the CDR3. Germline-derived CDR1 and CDR2 are MGHDK and SYGVNS.

This clonotype was counted many times. The chain combines TRBV29-1 with TRBJ2-7; the D is unclear. V lost 4 bases and J 2 bases, leaving 6 bases between the germline ends. The CDR3 is 11 residues long. Germline values: CDR1 SQVTM, CDR2 ANQGSEA. The CDR3 loop reads CSVGSTYEQYF. In nucleotides, the CDR3 is TGCAGCGTTGGTTCAACCTACGAGCAGTACTTC.

The rearrangement uses TRBV7-6 and TRBJ2-1; 10 positions agree with TRBD1. V lost 7 bases, J lost 8 bases, and 8 bases stayed unmatched. The CDR3 is made up of 14 amino acids. CDR1 and CDR2 (germline): SGHVS, FNYEAQ. This CDR3 is CASTRDRGIDEQFF. As DNA, the CDR3 is TGTGCCAGCACCCGGGACAGGGGTATCGATGAGCAGTTCTTC.

In this sample, this clonotype turned up many times. Written as DNA, the CDR3 is TGTGCCAGCAGCCAGGCACAGGAGGGGGTCTCTGGGGCCAACGTCCTGACTTTC. Translating it yields CASSQAQEGVSGANVLTF. J is TRBJ2-6 and V is TRBV3-1; D possibly uses TRBD1 or TRBD2 (6 bases each). CDR3 length: 18 amino acids. Germline CDR1 is LGHDT and CDR2 is YNNKEL (reference sequence). With 3 bases removed from V and 0 bases from J, the gap between germline ends came to 15 bases.

The chain recombines TRBV7-2 with TRBJ2-3; weak D call: TRBD2 (5 bases). V shed 1 base and J shed 0 bases, with 11 bases lying between them. This CDR3 contains 16 residues. Germline CDR1 reads SGHTA; CDR2 reads FQGNSA. CDR3 DNA: TGTGCCAGCAGCTTAGGGAGCACGGGGAGCACAGATACGCAGTATTTT. Protein sequence: CASSLGSTGSTDTQYF. Full variable domain (outside the CDR3, taken from reference TRBV7-2 and TRBJ2-3): GAGVSQSPSNKVTEKGKDVELRCDPISGHTALYWYRQSLGQGLEFLIYFQGNSAPDKSGLPSDRFSAERTGGSVSTLTIQRTQQEDSAVYLCASSLGSTGSTDTQYFGPGTRLTVL.

This clonotype is medium-sized (0.01 to 0.1%) by share. The chain has TRBV10-2 and TRBJ2-7; D is ambiguous. CDR3 size: 11 residues. Per the germline V gene, CDR1 is WSHSY and CDR2 is SAAADI. V was trimmed by 4 bases and J by 3 bases, leaving 4 bases between them. In DNA, the CDR3 is TGCGCCAGCAGTGCCAGCTACGAGCAGTACTTC. Translation gives CASSASYEQYF.

The table lists this clonotype with many counts. The chain is built from TRBV5-1 and TRBJ2-5; TRBD1 aligns across 8 bases. CDR1 SGHRS and CDR2 YFSETQ come from the germline V gene. J was trimmed by 7 bases and V by 4 bases; bases with no gene match: 9. The CDR3 consists of 14 residues. The CDR3, as DNA: TGCGCCAGCAGCCATGAGGACAGGGATGTGACCCAGTACTTC. Protein: CASSHEDRDVTQYF.

This clonotype was observed a few times. The chain is built from TRBV29-1 and TRBJ1-1; D perhaps matches TRBD1 (5 bases). The V end was cut by 3 bases, the J end by 0 bases, with 14 bases between. The CDR3 length is 15 residues. Germline CDR1 and CDR2: SQVTM and ANQGSEA. CDR3 region: CSVDWGRGMNTEAFF. DNA of the CDR3: TGCAGCGTTGACTGGGGAAGGGGTATGAACACTGAAGCTTTCTTT.

This clonotype has a handful of counts. V usage is TRBV19 and J usage is TRBJ2-3, with 12 nucleotides matching TRBD2. V shed 6 bases, J shed 4 bases, and the junction held 5 bases outside the gene matches. Germline CDR1 LNHDA, CDR2 SQIVND (reference sequence). The CDR3 length is 15 residues. The CDR3 DNA follows: TGTGCCAGTAGAGGACTAGCGGGGATGGCAGATACGCAGTATTTT. Translated: CASRGLAGMADTQYF.

This clonotype has more than one count but fewer than ten. One end of the junction varies from germline; a read error may be responsible. This rearrangement joins TRBV6-5 to TRBJ1-1; D remains unclear. The germline CDR1 and CDR2 sequences are MNHEY and SVGAGI. This CDR3 is 15 amino acids long. The CDR3 DNA sequence: TGTGCCAGCAGTTACTCCGCAGGAGTGAACACTGAAGCCTTCTTT. This encodes CASSYSAGVNTEAFF.

The V call is TRBV27, the J call TRBJ2-1, with 9 bases matching TRBD1. Germline CDR1 reads MNHEY; CDR2 reads SMNVEV (reference sequence). CDR3 length: 15 residues. The V and J ends lost 5 bases and 3 bases, in that order; junction bases with no gene match: 5. This CDR3 is CASSPRQGGYNEQFF. As DNA, the CDR3 is TGTGCCAGCAGTCCCCGACAGGGGGGCTACAATGAGCAGTTCTTC.

A few counts support this clonotype. The chain carries TRBV12-3 or TRBV12-4 and TRBJ2-1, with D perhaps TRBD1 or TRBD2 (6 bases each). V was cut by 1 base and J by 7 bases, with 11 bases left in between. This CDR3 has 14 residues. The CDR3, as DNA: TGTGCCAGCAGTTTAGGGGGGGCGGGGAATGAGCAGTTCTTC. It codes for CASSLGGAGNEQFF.

The chain couples TRBV27 to TRBJ1-2; 9 bases fit TRBD1. Looked up from germline, CDR1 is MNHEY and CDR2 is SMNVEV (reference sequence). The CDR3 extends over 15 amino acids. J gave up 4 bases and V 5 bases, and 8 bases lay outside the gene matches. This chain's CDR3 is CASSPGQGISYGYTF. Here the CDR3 DNA reads TGTGCCAGCAGTCCAGGACAGGGGATTAGCTATGGCTACACCTTC.

This clonotype was counted a few times. DNA of the CDR3: TGTGCCAGCAGCTTAGGGGAGGCCTCCTACGAGCAGTACTTC. It encodes CASSLGEASYEQYF. The chain combines TRBV7-9 with TRBJ2-7, with a tentative D call TRBD2 (6 bases). V lost 1 base, J lost 0 bases, and 7 bases lay in between. CDR1 and CDR2 (germline): SEHNR, FQNEAQ (reference sequence). The CDR3 contains 14 residues.

The chain uses TRBV7-2 and TRBJ2-7, with D uncertain. Germline V gives CDR1 SGHTA, CDR2 FQGNSA. The V end was cut by 5 bases, the J end by 3 bases, with 14 bases between. This CDR3 contains 14 residues. The CDR3 nucleotides are TGTGCCAGCAGCCTCTCCGGATTCGGCTACGAGCAGTACTTC. Its protein product is CASSLSGFGYEQYF.

CDR3 loop: CASSLFGTGAETQYF. The CDR3 DNA follows: TGTGCCAGCAGTTTATTTGGGACAGGAGCAGAGACCCAGTACTTC. The rearrangement uses TRBV27 and TRBJ2-5; the match to TRBD1 covers 8 bases. This CDR3 has 15 amino acids. The germline CDR1 and CDR2 sequences are MNHEY and SMNVEV (reference sequence). The J segment lost 4 bases and the V segment lost 1 base, leaving 5 bases of the junction unmatched.

V gene TRBV27 combines with J gene TRBJ2-7; D may be TRBD1 (6 bases). Germline V gene sequence: CDR1 MNHEY, CDR2 SMNVEV (reference sequence). This CDR3 spans 10 amino acids. CDR3 sequence: CAVGGVEQYF. CDR3 sequence (DNA): TGTGCAGTAGGGGGAGTCGAGCAGTACTTC.

This clonotype was seen only a few times. This chain connects TRBV20-1 to TRBJ2-1; 11 nucleotides line up with TRBD2. The CDR3 has 17 amino acids. Germline-derived CDR1 and CDR2 are DFQATT and SNEGSKA (reference sequence). V was pared by 2 bases and J by 7 bases, with 13 bases of the junction left unmatched. CDR3 nucleotides: TGCAGTGCTAGACGTAGCGGGAGGGCCCCAACCTGGAATGAGCAGTTCTTC. Its protein is CSARRSGRAPTWNEQFF.

This clonotype has just a few counts. One end of the junction does not line up with germline, which may come from a read error. The chain combines TRBV20-1 with TRBJ1-6; D is perhaps TRBD1 (5 bases). Germline assignment: CDR1 DFQATT and CDR2 SNEGSKA (reference sequence). The CDR3 contains 13 residues. The CDR3 nucleotides are TGCAGTGCCAGAGGGCAGGGTTATTCACCCCTCCACTTT. This translates into CSARGQGYSPLHF.

In its sample, this clonotype was seen a few times. The chain couples TRBV5-5 to TRBJ2-7; D is tentatively TRBD1 or TRBD2 (5 bases each). The germline V and J ends were trimmed by 0 bases and 0 bases, with 13 bases remaining between them. The CDR3 consists of 16 residues. Per the germline V gene, CDR1 is SGHKS and CDR2 is YYEKEE (reference sequence). The CDR3 region has the DNA TGTGCCAGCAGCTTGGAGGGGATTGAGGGCTCCTACGAGCAGTACTTC. As protein: CASSLEGIEGSYEQYF. Full variable domain (remainder filled in from reference TRBV5-5 and TRBJ2-7): DAGVTQSPTHLIKTRGQQVTLRCSPISGHKSVSWYQQVLGQGPQFIFQYYEKEERGRGNFPDRFSARQFPNYSSELNVNALLLGDSALYLCASSLEGIEGSYEQYFGPGTRLTVT.